This TCR beta chain appears in the sequencing data of a study of cytomegalovirus exposure and HLA in healthy donors. This table comes from immunoSEQ multiplex PCR, and its TCRdb copy is limited to in-frame clones, with some not included. The table shows over 70,000 clones, with approximately 90% occurring only once. Notes on the study in general: Most sequenced TCRs were rare (though some public TCRs occurred in many donors). In a later analysis, first-cohort TCR clusters were found to tend to co-occur in the 90 to 150 validation repertoires.

With respect to this clone: Its antigen is unidentified.

The sample taken for sequencing was PBMCs. The receptor's source is a woman aged 18-29 years in good health and CMV-seropositive.

This CDR3 is CAIYAGQGVREQFF. CDR3 bases: TGTGCTATCTACGCGGGACAGGGGGTACGTGAGCAGTTCTTC. The chain employs TRBV6-6 and TRBJ2-1, with 11 bases that match TRBD1. There are 14 residues in the CDR3. Germline loops: CDR1 MNHNY, CDR2 SVGAGI (reference sequence).